This passage covers 23 T cell receptor beta chains from one sample sequenced in a study of T-cell reconstitution after alpha-beta-depleted transplantation in children. Molecular barcoding with unique molecular identifiers was used for the TCRbeta library. TCRdb reprocessed the PCR reads via MiXCR and lists one record per CDR3 protein. The top ten hold approximately 2.3% of the sample, which has 330,000 or so distinct CDR3 sequences, 10% to 13% seen once. Sequenced material: PBMCs from the stem cell graft donor, taken from the stem cell graft. The receptor source for this set is a human donor who donated a stem cell graft to a child with acute lymphoblastic leukemia.

This clonotype was seen many times. The rearrangement links TRBV12-3 or TRBV12-4 to TRBJ2-1; D is undetermined. The V end lost 5 bases, the J end lost 5 bases, and 16 bases lay between the germline ends. The length of the CDR3 is 15 residues. CDR3 bases: TGTGCCAGCAGTCACCTAGTGATTTCGGACAATGAGCAGTTCTTC. Protein: CASSHLVISDNEQFF.

This chain joins TRBV15 and TRBJ2-1; TRBD2 aligns across 11 bases. There are 16 residues in the CDR3. Germline V gene sequence: CDR1 LNHNV, CDR2 YYDKDF (reference sequence). V dropped 6 bases and J dropped 8; count of bases not matched to a gene: 12. CDR3 protein: CATSPIAGGGFDEQFF. For the CDR3, the DNA is TGTGCCACCAGTCCGATAGCGGGAGGGGGTTTTGATGAGCAGTTCTTC.

The chain uses TRBV14 and TRBJ2-1, with D perhaps TRBD1 (6 bases). V gave up 0 bases and J gave up 9 bases, with 12 bases separating them. This CDR3 comprises 14 residues. Germline values: CDR1 SGHDN, CDR2 FVKESK. In DNA, the CDR3 is TGTGCCAGCAGCCAAGAATGGGGGCGAGGTGAGCAGTTCTTC. Translated: CASSQEWGRGEQFF.

This chain joins TRBV20-1 and TRBJ2-7, with 8 positions matching TRBD1. Germline-derived CDR1 and CDR2 are DFQATT and SNEGSKA (reference sequence). With 6 bases clipped from V and 2 bases from J, the junction kept 6 bases outside the gene matches. The length of the CDR3 is 13 residues. The CDR3: CSAGGQGPYEQYF. The CDR3, as DNA: TGCAGTGCGGGAGGACAGGGTCCCTACGAGCAGTACTTC.

This clonotype was observed many times. The genes are TRBV12-3 or TRBV12-4 and TRBJ1-6, with a tentative D call TRBD1 (5 bases). The ends were cut back, 3 bases at V and 14 bases at J, with 14 bases in the middle. The CDR3 is 13 amino acids. CDR3 protein: CASSFGGLDTLHF. CDR3 bases: TGTGCCAGCAGTTTCGGGGGTCTTGACACCCTCCACTTT.

In this sample, this clonotype turned up a few times. The chain combines TRBV29-1 with TRBJ1-4; 9 nucleotides agree with TRBD1. The germline gives CDR1 SQVTM, CDR2 ANQGSEA. V lost 6 bases and J lost 5; bases outside the gene matches: 4. The CDR3 runs 13 residues. The chain's CDR3 is CSVLGQGNEKLFF. The DNA for the CDR3 is TGCAGCGTGCTAGGACAGGGGAATGAAAAACTGTTTTTT.

This chain links TRBV5-1 with TRBJ2-7; TRBD2 agrees at 11 bases. Germline assignment: CDR1 SGHRS and CDR2 YFSETQ. The CDR3 totals 15 residues. V was clipped by 4 bases and J by 7 bases; unmatched bases: 10. CDR3 region: CASSPLAGGVDEQYF. As DNA, the CDR3 is TGCGCCAGCAGCCCCCTAGCGGGAGGAGTGGATGAGCAGTACTTC.

V gene TRBV29-1 combines with J gene TRBJ2-7; the match to TRBD1 covers 7 bases. Germline CDR1 and CDR2: SQVTM and ANQGSEA. V lost 7 bases, J lost 6 bases, and 9 bases stayed unmatched. The CDR3 loop spans 12 amino acids. This chain's CDR3 is CSATGAPLEQYF. The CDR3 DNA is TGCAGCGCCACAGGGGCCCCCCTCGAGCAGTACTTC.

This clonotype was seen more than once but under ten times. This chain joins TRBV20-1 and TRBJ1-6; D is unclear. The CDR3 is made up of 13 amino acids. Germline V gene sequence: CDR1 DFQATT, CDR2 SNEGSKA (reference sequence). Between the trimmed V and J ends, which lost 3 bases and 14 bases, there was a span of 17 bases. CDR3 in DNA: TGCAGTGCTAGCGGGCAGAAGGTGAACACCCTCCACTTT. Encoded protein: CSASGQKVNTLHF.

This sequence joins TRBV7-2 and TRBJ2-7; D is unclear. Germline V CDR1 and CDR2: SGHTA, FQGNSA. V shed 5 bases and J shed 4 bases, with 18 bases lying between them. CDR3 length: 15 residues. CDR3 DNA: TGTGCCAGCAGCGTCGCTCCGCTCGGTTCATACGAGCAGTACTTC. Encoded protein: CASSVAPLGSYEQYF.

There are many counts of this clonotype. V gene TRBV7-9 combines with J gene TRBJ2-1; perhaps TRBD2 as D (5 bases). Germline V lookup: CDR1 SEHNR, CDR2 FQNEAQ (reference sequence). The CDR3 has 14 amino acids. Trimming shortened V by 2 bases and J by 7 bases, and 12 bases separated the two germline ends. The CDR3 DNA is TGTGCCAGCAGCTTACAGCCTAGCAGAAATGAGCAGTTCTTC. Protein sequence: CASSLQPSRNEQFF.

This clonotype has more than one count but fewer than ten. This chain links TRBV5-1 with TRBJ2-7; TRBD2 might be the D (5 bases). CDR3 length: 13 amino acids. Germline V gives CDR1 SGHRS, CDR2 YFSETQ. V lost 9 bases to trimming and J lost 0 bases, with 13 bases between them. CDR3 DNA: TGCGCCACCAAAGCGGAGAGCTCCTACGAGCAGTACTTC. Translation: CATKAESSYEQYF.

The V and J genes are TRBV7-9 and TRBJ2-1; TRBD2 is a possible D gene (6 bases). V shed 5 bases and J shed 3 bases, with 17 bases lying between them. This CDR3 is built from 16 residues. Germline V gene lookup returns CDR1 SEHNR and CDR2 FQNEAQ (reference sequence). The DNA of the CDR3 is TGTGCCAGCAGCCCCCGACTAGATCGGCGCTACAATGAGCAGTTCTTC. Translation: CASSPRLDRRYNEQFF. Variable domain in full (rest from reference TRBV7-9 and TRBJ2-1): DTGVSQNPRHKITKRGQNVTFRCDPISEHNRLYWYRQTLGQGPEFLTYFQNEAQLEKSRLLSDRFSAERPKGSFSTLEIQRTEQGDSAMYLCASSPRLDRRYNEQFFGPGTRLTVL.

This chain links TRBV7-9 with TRBJ1-3; 8 bases are shared with TRBD1. Per germline, CDR1 SEHNR and CDR2 FQNEAQ (reference sequence). The CDR3 extends over 16 amino acids. V was pared by 5 bases and J by 2 bases, with 8 bases of the junction left unmatched. DNA of the CDR3: TGTGCCAGCAGCCCAACAGGGGGTCAGGCTGGAAACACCATATATTTT. Encoded protein: CASSPTGGQAGNTIYF.

Only one count was recorded for this clonotype. The V gene is TRBV7-9, the J gene TRBJ2-7; perhaps TRBD1 as D (6 bases). The CDR3 runs 13 residues. Germline values: CDR1 SEHNR, CDR2 FQNEAQ (reference sequence). Between the trimmed V and J ends, which lost 4 bases and 5 bases, there was a span of 12 bases. For the CDR3, the DNA is TGTGCCAGCAGCTCCCGACAGGCGAACGAGCAGTACTTC. Protein product: CASSSRQANEQYF.

A few counts support this clonotype. The chain carries TRBV5-1 and TRBJ2-7, with TRBD2 matching over 7 bases. Germline V gene lookup returns CDR1 SGHRS and CDR2 YFSETQ. V lost 4 bases, J lost 3 bases, and 7 bases stayed unmatched. The CDR3 has 14 residues. CDR3 protein: CASSTAGALYEQYF. CDR3 sequence (DNA): TGCGCCAGCAGCACCGCGGGAGCCCTCTACGAGCAGTACTTC.

Only a few counts were recorded for this clonotype. V is TRBV6-2 or TRBV6-3 and J is TRBJ2-1, with 7 nucleotides matching TRBD1. The J segment lost 7 bases and the V segment lost 1 base, leaving 7 bases of the junction unmatched. From germline, CDR1 is MNHEY and CDR2 SVGEGT. CDR3 size: 15 residues. CDR3 protein: CASSYLGGRGNEQFF. Here the CDR3 DNA reads TGTGCCAGCAGTTACTTAGGGGGCAGAGGGAATGAGCAGTTCTTC.

This clonotype was seen only a few times. V and J are TRBV12-3 or TRBV12-4 and TRBJ2-5; TRBD1 or TRBD2 may be the D gene (5 bases each). Trimming pared 6 bases from V and 1 base from J, leaving 12 bases between. This CDR3 has 14 amino acids. CDR3 nucleotides: TGTGCCAGCAGCTCGAGGGGCATCCAAGAGACCCAGTACTTC. Translated: CASSSRGIQETQYF.

The gene calls are TRBV6-2 or TRBV6-3 and TRBJ2-2; D gene unclear. Germline V gene data show CDR1 as MNHEY and CDR2 as SVGEGT. The length of the CDR3 is 14 residues. Trimming pared 4 bases from V and 1 base from J, leaving 7 bases between. This CDR3 is CASSFSRNTGELFF. The CDR3 DNA sequence: TGTGCCAGCAGTTTTAGCAGGAACACCGGGGAGCTGTTTTTT.

The sample holds a few counts of this clonotype. The J gene is TRBJ2-4, the V gene TRBV25-1; D is ambiguous. Trimming stripped 3 bases from V and 5 bases from J, with 11 bases between. This CDR3 is 14 amino acids long. Germline V CDR1 and CDR2: MGHDK, SYGVNS. CDR3 sequence reads: CASSDSQDQNIQYF. The CDR3 nucleotides are TGTGCCAGCAGTGACTCCCAGGACCAAAACATTCAGTACTTC.

This clonotype showed up many times. The rearrangement joins TRBV27 to TRBJ2-1; D may be TRBD1 (5 bases). V lost 6 bases, J lost 5 bases, and 17 bases lay in between. There are 15 residues in the CDR3. CDR1 and CDR2 from the germline V gene are MNHEY and SMNVEV (reference sequence). CDR3 in amino acids: CASRSTGVWDNEQFF. The CDR3 nucleotides are TGTGCCAGCAGGTCAACAGGTGTGTGGGACAATGAGCAGTTCTTC.

This clonotype was found many times. This chain connects TRBV20-1 to TRBJ2-1, with D possibly TRBD2 on 5 matching bases. V was pared by 3 bases and J by 8 bases, with 23 bases between. The V gene's germline CDR1 is DFQATT and CDR2 SNEGSKA (reference sequence). The CDR3 loop spans 16 amino acids. The CDR3 DNA is TGCAGTGCTAGTCTTAGTGGGCGGGTGCGGTGGGATGAGCAGTTCTTC. This codes for CSASLSGRVRWDEQFF.

This clonotype has just a few counts. CDR3 coding DNA: TGTGCCAGCAGCTCCCCTAGCGCAGTGCGAGAGACCCAGTACTTC. Residues: CASSSPSAVRETQYF. The gene calls are TRBV7-6 and TRBJ2-5, with D perhaps TRBD2 (6 bases). This CDR3 contains 15 residues. The germline V gene encodes CDR1 SGHVS and CDR2 FNYEAQ. V was cut by 4 bases and J by 4 bases, with 16 bases left in between.